This T cell receptor (beta chain) was profiled in a study of OX40 agonist ivuxolimab in advanced cancers. Whole-study context: Recorded diagnoses for dose-escalation patients were hepatocellular carcinoma, melanoma, renal cell or head and neck cancer. It was permissible to have had prior anti-PD-1, anti-PD-L1 or anti-CTLA-4 therapy, and around 40% had some. Findings and caveats of the study: Clonal expansion was among the lowest in partial responders at 0.1-3.0 mg/kg, especially CD8+.

The CDR3 is made up of 15 amino acids. Unmatched junction bases numbered 4, after V lost 3 bases and J lost 8 bases. The V gene's germline CDR1 is SSHAT and CDR2 FNYEAQ (reference sequence). On this clone: As yet, its antigen is unknown.

Produced via immunoSEQ multiplex PCR; TCRdb's table is partial and in-frame only. This sample has 65,000 to 70,000 clones, with approximately 93% found just once. This chain connects TRBV7-7 to TRBJ2-1; the match to TRBD2 covers 13 bases. The TCR sequence derives from an adult with an advanced solid tumor such as melanoma, head and neck, liver or kidney cancer. Sequences were derived from CD4+ or CD8+ T cells sorted from blood, sampled in a trial of the OX40 agonist ivuxolimab. The DNA for the CDR3 is TGTGCCAGCAGCTTGACTAGCGGGAGGTTGGATGAGCAGTTCTTC. Encoded protein: CASSLTSGRLDEQFF.